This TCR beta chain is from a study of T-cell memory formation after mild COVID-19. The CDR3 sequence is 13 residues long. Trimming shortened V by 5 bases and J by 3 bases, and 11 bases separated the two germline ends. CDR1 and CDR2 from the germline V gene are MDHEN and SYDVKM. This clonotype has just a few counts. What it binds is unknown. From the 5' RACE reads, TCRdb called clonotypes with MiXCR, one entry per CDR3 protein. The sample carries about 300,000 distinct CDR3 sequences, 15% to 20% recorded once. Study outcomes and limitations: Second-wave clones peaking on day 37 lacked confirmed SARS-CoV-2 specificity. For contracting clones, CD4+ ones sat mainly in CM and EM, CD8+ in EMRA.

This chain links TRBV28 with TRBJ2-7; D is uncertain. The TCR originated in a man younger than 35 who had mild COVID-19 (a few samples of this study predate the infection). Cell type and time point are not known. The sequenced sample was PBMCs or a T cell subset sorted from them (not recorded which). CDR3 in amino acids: CASSVPSVYEQYF. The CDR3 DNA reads TGTGCCAGCAGTGTACCGTCCGTCTACGAGCAGTACTTC.